This T cell receptor beta chain was captured in a study of cytomegalovirus exposure and HLA in healthy donors. The study's findings and limits: On later analysis, the bulk of CMV-associated TCR beta chains appeared to be HLA-restricted.

Worth noting for this clone: The antigen is not known.

V was clipped by 6 bases and J by 2 bases; unmatched bases: 7. CDR1 and CDR2 from the germline V gene are MNHEY and SVGAGI. This CDR3 has 14 amino acids. It was with 60 Vbeta and 13 Jbeta primers that the PCR ran. Generated by immunoSEQ multiplex PCR, the TCRdb table keeps only in-frame clones and is missing some. Here the sample spans hundreds of thousands of clones, approximately 80% being singletons. V is TRBV6-5 and J is TRBJ2-7; TRBD2 agrees at 7 bases. Sequenced input: PBMCs. The receptor comes from a boy aged 2-15 years in good health and CMV-seronegative. CDR3 protein: CASSLAVPPYEQYF. In DNA form, the CDR3 reads TGTGCCAGCAGCCTAGCGGTCCCTCCCTACGAGCAGTACTTC.